Each of the 2 T cell receptor beta chains below was sequenced from the same sample in a study of OX40 agonist ivuxolimab in advanced cancers. Clones were sequenced by immunoSEQ multiplex PCR, and TCRdb holds only the in-frame ones, with some missing. Of approximately 47,000 clones listed, roughly 86% are singletons. This specimen was CD4+ or CD8+ T cells sorted from blood, taken in a trial of the OX40 agonist ivuxolimab. These receptors originate from an adult with an advanced solid tumor such as melanoma, head and neck, liver or kidney cancer.

The chain recombines TRBV5-5 with TRBJ1-5; D unclear. Trimming took 0 bases from V and 4 from J, leaving 5 bases between them. CDR1 is SGHKS and CDR2 is YYEKEE in the germline V gene (reference sequence). This CDR3 has 13 amino acids. This CDR3 is CASSLGQNQPQHF. The CDR3 DNA reads TGTGCCAGCAGCTTGGGTCAGAATCAGCCCCAGCATTTT.

V gene TRBV30 combines with J gene TRBJ1-1, with D unresolved. Germline V lookup: CDR1 GTSNPN, CDR2 SVGIG (reference sequence). The CDR3 runs 11 residues. With 4 bases removed from V and 6 bases from J, the gap between germline ends came to 9 bases. The CDR3 DNA reads as TGTGCCTGGATCCTAAACGCTGAAGCTTTCTTT. It encodes CAWILNAEAFF.